This record concerns one TCR beta chain sequence. These data originate in a study of technical replicates of blood from a handful of donors. Clones were sequenced by immunoSEQ multiplex PCR, and TCRdb holds only the in-frame ones, with some missing. The data hold roughly 90,000 clones, with about 90% observed a single time. The CDR3 is made up of 15 amino acids. J lost 8 bases, V lost 4 bases, and 11 bases had no gene match. Germline assignment: CDR1 SGHDT and CDR2 YYEEEE. The chain uses TRBV5-6 and TRBJ2-3; 9 bases match TRBD1. The sequence was obtained from a human donor in good health. The sequencing input was T cells isolated from PBMCs. CDR3 region: CASSEDRGGIGTQYF. The CDR3 DNA sequence: TGTGCCAGCAGCGAGGACAGGGGTGGGATAGGTACGCAGTATTTT.